Presented here are 29 T cell receptor beta chains from one specimen sequenced in a study of cytomegalovirus exposure and HLA in healthy donors. The PCR used 60 Vbeta and 13 Jbeta primers. Sequenced by immunoSEQ multiplex PCR; TCRdb stores in-frame clones only, minus some. The sample holds 150,000 or so clones, more than 75% seen once. Sample: PBMCs. These TCRs come from a female donor in good health and CMV-seronegative.

The rearrangement uses TRBV6-5 and TRBJ1-4; 9 positions match TRBD1. The CDR3 runs 14 residues. V trimming: 7 bases; J trimming: 8 bases; junction bases outside the gene matches: 8. The germline V gene encodes CDR1 MNHEY and CDR2 SVGAGI. As DNA, the CDR3 is TGTGCCAGCAAATGGGACAGGGCAAGGGAAAAACTGTTTTTT. Protein product: CASKWDRAREKLFF.

In DNA, the CDR3 is TGTGCCAGCAGGCCCTCCCGGGACTCCTCCTACGAGCAGTACTTC. The encoded protein is CASRPSRDSSYEQYF. The chain couples TRBV27 to TRBJ2-7; a weak D match, TRBD2 (6 bases). The V and J ends lost 6 bases and 0 bases respectively, with 15 bases between them. Germline values: CDR1 MNHEY, CDR2 SMNVEV (reference sequence). The CDR3 is made up of 15 amino acids.

This rearrangement joins TRBV4-1 to TRBJ1-2; 8 nucleotides match TRBD1. This CDR3 is 13 amino acids long. With V trimmed by 5 bases and J by 6 bases, 5 bases remained unmatched. Germline CDR1 reads MGHRA; CDR2 reads YSYEKL. This CDR3 reads CASSTTGDHGYTF. Here the CDR3 DNA reads TGCGCCAGCAGCACGACAGGGGACCATGGCTACACCTTC.

The chain links TRBV18 to TRBJ1-5, with 9 bases fitting TRBD1. This CDR3 contains 12 residues. From germline, CDR1 is KGHSH and CDR2 LQKENI. The J segment lost 7 bases and the V segment lost 6 bases, leaving 1 base of the junction unmatched. Written as DNA, the CDR3 is TGTGCCAGCTCGGACAGGGGCCAGCCCCAGCATTTT. As protein: CASSDRGQPQHF.

The CDR3 protein is CASQRRGDGYTF. In nucleotides, the CDR3 is TGTGCCAGCCAGCGTAGGGGCGATGGCTACACCTTC. V gene TRBV6-5 combines with J gene TRBJ1-2; tentative D call: TRBD1 (5 bases). This CDR3 has 12 amino acids. Trimming removed 8 bases from V and 6 bases from J, with 13 bases in between. Germline CDR1 reads MNHEY; CDR2 reads SVGAGI.

The chain joins TRBV7-9 to TRBJ1-4; possible D gene TRBD1, 6 bases. The CDR3 consists of 15 residues. CDR1 is SEHNR and CDR2 is FQNEAQ in the germline V gene (reference sequence). Trimming left V 2 bases short and J 6 bases short, with 13 bases between. As DNA, the CDR3 is TGTGCCAGCAGCTTACTCCGGGGACAAGATGAAAAACTGTTTTTT. It translates to CASSLLRGQDEKLFF.

This clone was counted a single time. The chain combines TRBV5-8 with TRBJ2-7, with 7 bases matching TRBD1. Germline trimming cut 7 bases from V and 3 bases from J; bases unmatched to any gene: 10. In germline, CDR1 is SGHTS, CDR2 YDEGEE. The length of the CDR3 is 14 residues. CDR3 sequence (DNA): TGTGCCAGCGGCCCCCGGGACAGTTACTACGAGCAGTACTTC. It is translated as CASGPRDSYYEQYF.

The CDR3 loop reads CAISEDRAATEAFF. The DNA of the CDR3 is TGTGCCATCAGTGAGGACAGGGCGGCCACTGAAGCTTTCTTT. The chain combines TRBV10-3 with TRBJ1-1; 7 bases are shared with TRBD1. The CDR3 extends over 14 amino acids. Germline-derived CDR1 and CDR2 are ENHRY and SYGVKD. V was clipped by 2 bases and J by 4 bases; unmatched bases: 4.

The gene calls are TRBV5-1 and TRBJ2-1; tentatively, D is TRBD2 (7 bases). V shed 6 bases and J shed 4 bases, with 29 bases lying between them. The CDR3 length is 19 residues. CDR1 and CDR2 (germline): SGHRS, YFSETQ. The CDR3 here is CASTSGGAGTSGAYNEQFF. CDR3 coding DNA: TGCGCCAGCACCAGTGGGGGGGCAGGGACTTCGGGGGCTTACAATGAGCAGTTCTTC.

This clone was seen a single time. The chain has TRBV11-2 and TRBJ2-2; D might be TRBD2 (7 bases). V lost 6 bases to trimming and J lost 4 bases, with 18 bases between them. The CDR3 has 16 amino acids. CDR1 and CDR2 from the germline V gene are SGHAT and FQNNGV. The CDR3, as DNA: TGTGCCAGCAGGTTTCGAGGGGGGGCGCGCACCGGGGAGCTGTTTTTT. This translates into CASRFRGGARTGELFF.

The rearrangement uses TRBV11-2 and TRBJ2-1; TRBD2 matches 8 bases. Trimming removed 7 bases from V and 3 bases from J; junction bases left unmatched: 14. The CDR3 is 17 residues long. Germline CDR1 reads SGHAT; CDR2 reads FQNNGV. The CDR3 DNA reads as TGTGCCAGCACCCCGAGGGGCGGCGGGGGGATCTACAATGAGCAGTTCTTC. Encoded protein: CASTPRGGGGIYNEQFF.

V usage is TRBV30 and J usage is TRBJ2-1; 13 nucleotides agree with TRBD2. This CDR3 has 17 amino acids. Per germline, CDR1 GTSNPN and CDR2 SVGIG (reference sequence). V dropped 1 base and J dropped 2; count of bases not matched to a gene: 5. The CDR3 DNA reads TGTGCCTGGAGTGGACTAGCGGGAGGCCATGCCTACAATGAGCAGTTCTTC. Its protein is CAWSGLAGGHAYNEQFF.

The chain employs TRBV11-3 and TRBJ2-1; TRBD2 aligns across 7 bases. The length of the CDR3 is 16 residues. The J segment lost 0 bases and the V segment lost 2 bases, leaving 4 bases of the junction unmatched. Germline CDR1 reads SGHNT; CDR2 reads YENEEA. DNA of the CDR3: TGTGCCAGCAGCTTAACAGCGGGAAGCTCCTACAATGAGCAGTTCTTC. Its protein is CASSLTAGSSYNEQFF. The full variable domain, rest sourced from reference TRBV11-3 and TRBJ2-1, is EAGVVQSPRYKIIEKKQPVAFWCNPISGHNTLYWYLQNLGQGPELLIRYENEEAVDDSQLPKDRFSAERLKGVDSTLKIQPAELGDSAVYLCASSLTAGSSYNEQFFGPGTRLTVL.

V is TRBV15 and J is TRBJ2-3; D unclear. The ends were cut back, 0 bases at V and 4 bases at J, with 5 bases in the middle. Germline V gene lookup returns CDR1 LNHNV and CDR2 YYDKDF (reference sequence). There are 13 residues in the CDR3. CDR3 nucleotides: TGTGCCACCAGCAGAGATCTTCCAGATACGCAGTATTTT. It codes for CATSRDLPDTQYF.

This clone was counted a few times. CDR3 bases: TGTGCCAGCAGCCGGGAGAGGATGAGGGAAATGAATTCACCCCTCCACTTT. It codes for CASSRERMREMNSPLHF. The chain uses TRBV7-8 and TRBJ1-6; D gene unclear. The CDR3 totals 17 residues. V lost 5 bases and J lost 7, with 21 bases in between. Germline V gene data show CDR1 as SGHVS and CDR2 as FQNEAQ.

The chain recombines TRBV6-6 with TRBJ1-3; no clear D gene. Germline-derived CDR1 and CDR2 are MNHNY and SVGAGI (reference sequence). V lost 2 bases, J lost 0 bases, and 11 bases lay in between. This CDR3 region has 16 residues. CDR3 sequence: CASSYSAHTSGNTIYF. The CDR3 region has the DNA TGTGCCAGCAGTTACAGCGCGCATACCTCTGGAAACACCATATATTTT.

This sequence joins TRBV30 and TRBJ2-1; D might be TRBD2 (5 bases). This CDR3 contains 14 residues. V dropped 2 bases and J dropped 2 bases, with 10 bases sitting between them. Germline values: CDR1 GTSNPN, CDR2 SVGIG (reference sequence). The CDR3 coding sequence is TGTGCCTGGAGTCCGGGAAATCCCTACAATGAGCAGTTCTTC. Translating gives CAWSPGNPYNEQFF. The whole variable domain, filled in from reference TRBV30 and TRBJ2-1, reads SQTIHQWPATLVQPVGSPLSLECTVEGTSNPNLYWYRQAAGRGLQLLFYSVGIGQISSEVPQNLSASRPQDRQFILSSKKLLLSDSGFYLCAWSPGNPYNEQFFGPGTRLTVL.

This chain connects TRBV6-1 to TRBJ2-5; D is uncertain. Trimming removed 0 bases at V and 2 bases at J, with 7 bases between. Germline V gene lookup returns CDR1 MNHNS and CDR2 SASEGT. The CDR3 loop spans 14 amino acids. The CDR3 DNA sequence: TGTGCCAGCAGTGAAGCCACATCACAAGAGACCCAGTACTTC. Protein product: CASSEATSQETQYF.

This clone has just a few counts. This chain links TRBV7-9 with TRBJ1-1; D unclear. Deletions cut 3 bases from V and 3 bases from J, with 14 bases between. Germline loops: CDR1 SEHNR, CDR2 FQNEAQ (reference sequence). This CDR3 region has 15 residues. CDR3 protein: CASSFRRTGDTEAFF. The CDR3 DNA is TGTGCCAGCAGCTTCCGACGGACTGGGGACACTGAAGCTTTCTTT.

This rearrangement joins TRBV28 to TRBJ2-1; 10 nucleotides align to TRBD2. Germline trimming cut 5 bases from V and 9 bases from J; bases unmatched to any gene: 19. This CDR3 comprises 18 residues. Germline CDR1 is MDHEN and CDR2 is SYDVKM. CDR3 amino acids: CASSPLRLLAGLHSEQFF. CDR3 nucleotides: TGTGCCAGCAGTCCGCTTCGCCTACTAGCGGGATTACACAGTGAGCAGTTCTTC.

This sequence joins TRBV5-4 and TRBJ2-2; TRBD2 aligns across 8 bases. CDR3 length: 17 amino acids. CDR1 is SGHNT, CDR2 YYREEE, per germline (reference sequence). J gave up 8 bases and V 7 bases, and 19 bases lay outside the gene matches. CDR3 DNA sequence: TGTGCCAGCCGTAAACTGGGTAGCGGGATTAAAGAAGGGGAGCTGTTTTTT. As protein: CASRKLGSGIKEGELFF.

The J gene is TRBJ2-7, the V gene TRBV6-5; 12 nucleotides line up with TRBD1. Germline lookup yields CDR1 MNHEY and CDR2 SVGAGI. CDR3 length equals 15 residues. The J segment lost 5 bases and the V segment lost 0 bases, leaving 2 bases of the junction unmatched. The CDR3 DNA sequence: TGTGCCAGCAGTTACTCGGGACAGGGGGCCCACGAGCAGTACTTC. Protein: CASSYSGQGAHEQYF.

The chain has TRBV6-5 and TRBJ2-5; the match to TRBD1 covers 8 bases. With V trimmed by 5 bases and J by 4 bases, 9 bases remained unmatched. The V gene's germline CDR1 is MNHEY and CDR2 SVGAGI. CDR3 length equals 15 residues. CDR3 protein: CASSPQDRAGETQYF. The DNA of the CDR3 is TGTGCCAGCAGTCCACAGGACAGGGCGGGAGAGACCCAGTACTTC.

A note on this clone: Germline and junction disagree at one end, which may indicate a read error. V gene TRBV25-1 combines with J gene TRBJ2-6, with D possibly being TRBD1 (5 bases). The CDR3 spans 14 residues. From germline, CDR1 is MGHDK and CDR2 SYGVNS. The CDR3 is CASTTTSGANGLTF. CDR3 in DNA: TGTGCCAGCACCACGACCTCTGGGGCCAACGGCCTGACTTTC.

This chain joins TRBV13 and TRBJ2-5; maybe TRBD2 (6 bases). V was cut by 5 bases and J by 7 bases, with 17 bases left in between. CDR3 length: 14 residues. Germline V gene sequence: CDR1 PRHDT, CDR2 FYEKMQ (reference sequence). CDR3 protein: CASSPRGGSTTQYF. CDR3 DNA: TGTGCCAGCAGCCCTCGCGGAGGGTCAACGACCCAGTACTTC.

This chain links TRBV9 with TRBJ1-3; D perhaps matches TRBD1 (5 bases). This CDR3 has 17 residues. CDR1 and CDR2 from the germline V gene are SGDLS and YYNGEE. Trimming took off 0 bases at V and 2 bases at J, with 15 bases between the two ends. In DNA form, the CDR3 reads TGTGCCAGCAGCGTAGCTGGCAGGGTGTTCCCTGGAAACACCATATATTTT. This encodes CASSVAGRVFPGNTIYF.

The CDR3 sequence is CASSEKGGRETQYF. The CDR3 DNA is TGTGCCAGCAGCGAGAAGGGCGGGAGGGAGACCCAGTACTTC. This chain joins TRBV7-9 and TRBJ2-5; 8 bases are a match to TRBD2. There are 14 residues in the CDR3. V lost 5 bases to trimming and J lost 5 bases; unmatched junction nucleotides: 7. CDR1 and CDR2 (germline): SEHNR, FQNEAQ (reference sequence).

The chain uses TRBV19 and TRBJ1-5; D is possibly TRBD1 (5 bases). The CDR3 loop spans 14 amino acids. Trimming cost V 3 bases and J 5 bases, with 11 bases left between them. Germline V gene data show CDR1 as LNHDA and CDR2 as SQIVND (reference sequence). The DNA of the CDR3 is TGTGCCAGTAGTATGACAGCTCGGGATCAGCCCCAGCATTTT. Translating gives CASSMTARDQPQHF.

This clone was counted between two and nine times. The chain is built from TRBV6-5 and TRBJ2-5, with TRBD2 as a possible D gene (5 bases). V lost 2 bases and J 3 bases, leaving 13 bases between the germline ends. The CDR3 has 15 residues. Germline CDR1 MNHEY, CDR2 SVGAGI. In DNA form, the CDR3 reads TGTGCCAGCAGTTACGTCGCTCCGGGAAAAGAGACCCAGTACTTC. Protein product: CASSYVAPGKETQYF.